This T cell receptor (beta chain) originates from a study of CD8 T cells in Susac syndrome. Reverse transcription used about 0.45 to 1 ug RNA and random hexamers. TCRdb reprocessed the immunoSEQ multiplex PCR reads with MiXCR, giving one entry per CDR3 protein. Among about 200,000 distinct CDR3 sequences listed, more than 85% were seen once. CDR1 MNHEY and CDR2 SMNVEV come from the germline V gene (reference sequence). V shed 7 bases and J shed 6 bases, with 8 bases lying between them. The CDR3 consists of 11 residues. This chain links TRBV27 with TRBJ2-3; D gene ambiguous. This receptor was taken from a human donor with multiple sclerosis. The specimen was CD8+ T cells from PBMCs. The CDR3 protein is CASIIADTQYF. CDR3 sequence (DNA): TGTGCCAGCATTATCGCCGATACGCAGTATTTT.